A selection of T cell receptor beta chains follows, all from one sample in a study of blood T cells in healthy people across ages. TCRdb reprocessed the 5' RACE reads via MiXCR and lists one record per CDR3 protein. The sample comprises almost 1 million distinct CDR3 sequences, roughly 51% of which are singletons, and roughly 23% rests with the top ten. The source material was blood. Source of these receptors: an older woman in good health. The CDR3 runs from the conserved cysteine through the conserved F or W. A D gene is named only where the DNA matches it firmly. Only part of the rows carry a size: once, few, many, or a class if the clone is expanded.

clone_size: few
d_call: NA
j_call: TRBJ2-5
v_call: TRBV29-1
cdr3_aa: CSVKRGESAQYF
cdr3_nt: TGCAGCGTTAAGAGGGGGGAGTCGGCCCAGTACTTC

clone_size: NA
d_call: NA
j_call: TRBJ1-1
v_call: TRBV4-1
cdr3_aa: CASSRVGVGRDTEAFF
cdr3_nt: TGCGCCAGCAGCCGCGTTGGTGTGGGTAGGGACACTGAAGCTTTCTTT

clone_size: NA
d_call: NA
j_call: TRBJ1-2
v_call: TRBV7-2
cdr3_aa: CASSPTGGSGYGYTF
cdr3_nt: TGTGCCAGCAGCCCCACAGGAGGGTCGGGCTATGGCTACACCTTC

clone_size: many
d_call: NA
j_call: TRBJ2-7
v_call: TRBV7-9
cdr3_aa: CASSHQESFYEQYF
cdr3_nt: TGTGCCAGCAGCCACCAGGAGAGTTTCTACGAGCAGTACTTC

clone_size: NA
d_call: NA
j_call: TRBJ2-1
v_call: TRBV27
cdr3_aa: CASSKISGGQFF
cdr3_nt: TGTGCCAGCAGTAAGATTAGCGGTGGGCAGTTCTTC

clone_size: NA
d_call: NA
j_call: TRBJ1-4
v_call: TRBV7-2
cdr3_aa: CASSLGHPGEKLFF
cdr3_nt: TGTGCCAGCAGCTTAGGTCACCCGGGGGAAAAACTGTTTTTT

clone_size: NA
d_call: NA
j_call: TRBJ2-2
v_call: TRBV12-3/TRBV12-4
cdr3_aa: CASSSQATGELFF
cdr3_nt: TGTGCCAGCAGTTCCCAGGCCACCGGGGAGCTGTTTTTT

clone_size: NA
d_call: TRBD2
j_call: TRBJ2-7
v_call: TRBV7-9
cdr3_aa: CASRGASGPAYEQYF
cdr3_nt: TGTGCCAGCAGGGGTGCTAGCGGGCCAGCCTACGAGCAGTACTTC

clone_size: NA
d_call: NA
j_call: TRBJ1-2
v_call: TRBV29-1
cdr3_aa: CSVGTRHYGYTF
cdr3_nt: TGCAGCGTTGGAACCCGTCACTATGGCTACACCTTC

clone_size: NA
d_call: TRBD2
j_call: TRBJ2-5
v_call: TRBV7-9
cdr3_aa: CASSRAIAGRETQYF
cdr3_nt: TGTGCCAGCAGCCGAGCAATAGCGGGACGAGAGACCCAGTACTTC

clone_size: NA
d_call: NA
j_call: TRBJ1-2
v_call: TRBV9
cdr3_aa: CASSVQGRNYGYTF
cdr3_nt: TGTGCCAGCAGCGTTCAGGGGCGGAACTATGGCTACACCTTC

clone_size: NA
d_call: NA
j_call: TRBJ2-7
v_call: TRBV6-1
cdr3_aa: CASSEHGAYGGYEQYF
cdr3_nt: TGTGCCAGCAGTGAACACGGGGCTTACGGCGGCTACGAGCAGTACTTC

clone_size: NA
d_call: NA
j_call: TRBJ1-1
v_call: TRBV19
cdr3_aa: CASRTDSGTEAFF
cdr3_nt: TGTGCCAGTAGGACGGACAGCGGCACTGAAGCTTTCTTT

clone_size: once
d_call: TRBD2
j_call: TRBJ2-3
v_call: TRBV6-2/TRBV6-3
cdr3_aa: CASRTASIGRTPMTNTDTQYF
cdr3_nt: TGTGCCAGCAGAACGGCCTCAATCGGGAGGACCCCAATGACAAACACAGATACGCAGTATTTT

clone_size: NA
d_call: NA
j_call: TRBJ1-5
v_call: TRBV2
cdr3_aa: CASRGEEKPQHF
cdr3_nt: TGTGCCAGCAGAGGGGAGGAGAAGCCCCAGCATTTT

clone_size: few
d_call: TRBD1
j_call: TRBJ2-6
v_call: TRBV7-2
cdr3_aa: CASSLTGGYSGANVLTF
cdr3_nt: TGTGCCAGCAGCTTGACAGGGGGTTACTCTGGGGCCAACGTCCTGACTTTC

clone_size: NA
d_call: NA
j_call: TRBJ2-1
v_call: TRBV20-1
cdr3_aa: CSAPTNTGNEQFF
cdr3_nt: TGCAGTGCCCCGACGAATACGGGGAATGAGCAGTTCTTC

clone_size: few
d_call: NA
j_call: TRBJ2-7
v_call: TRBV3-1
cdr3_aa: CASSQVQGDEQYF
cdr3_nt: TGTGCCAGCAGCCAAGTTCAGGGCGACGAGCAGTACTTC

clone_size: NA
d_call: NA
j_call: TRBJ2-2
v_call: TRBV7-6
cdr3_aa: CASSLGQSFTGELFF
cdr3_nt: TGTGCCAGCAGCTTAGGACAGAGCTTTACCGGGGAGCTGTTTTTT